The sample holds a few counts of the clone carrying this T cell receptor beta chain. The data are from a study of cytotoxic CD8 clonotypes in ibrutinib-treated CLL. The protocol was immunoSEQ multiplex PCR, while the TCRdb copy is restricted to in-frame clones and leaves out a portion. The table shows approximately 150,000 clones, with approximately 80% occurring only once. This CDR3 comprises 16 residues. The germline V gene has CDR1 MNHEY and CDR2 SMNVEV (reference sequence). Trimming shortened V by 3 bases and J by 3 bases, and 15 bases separated the two germline ends. The TCR was taken from a human donor with chronic lymphocytic leukemia. This rearrangement joins TRBV27 to TRBJ1-5, with D possibly TRBD1 on 6 matching bases. The sample here was PBMCs, taken after 12 months of ibrutinib treatment. The CDR3 nucleotides are TGTGCCAGCAGTTTGGGGGGCGGGGGTTCCAATCAGCCCCAGCATTTT. It translates to CASSLGGGGSNQPQHF.